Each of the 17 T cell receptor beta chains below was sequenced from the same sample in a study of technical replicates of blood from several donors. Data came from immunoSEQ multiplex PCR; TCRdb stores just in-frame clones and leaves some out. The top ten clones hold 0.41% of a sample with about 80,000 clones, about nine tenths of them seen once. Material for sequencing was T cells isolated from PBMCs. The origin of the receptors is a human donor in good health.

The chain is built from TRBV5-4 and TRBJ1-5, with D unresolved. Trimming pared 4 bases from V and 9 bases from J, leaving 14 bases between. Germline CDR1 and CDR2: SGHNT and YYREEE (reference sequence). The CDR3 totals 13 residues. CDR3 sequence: CASSLDLDGPQHF. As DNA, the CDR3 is TGTGCCAGCAGCCTGGACCTAGATGGGCCCCAGCATTTT.

For the CDR3, the DNA is TGTGCCAGCAGCGTATTCAGGACAGGCTACGAGCAGTACTTC. Translated: CASSVFRTGYEQYF. This rearrangement joins TRBV9 to TRBJ2-7; TRBD1 aligns across 7 bases. This CDR3 contains 14 residues. Germline V gene sequence: CDR1 SGDLS, CDR2 YYNGEE. J lost 3 bases, V lost 1 base, and 4 bases had no gene match.

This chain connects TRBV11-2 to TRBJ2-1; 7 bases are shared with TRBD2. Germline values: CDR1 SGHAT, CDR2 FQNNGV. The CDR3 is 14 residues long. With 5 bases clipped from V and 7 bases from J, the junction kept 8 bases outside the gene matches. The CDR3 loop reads CASSVGLEGNEQFF. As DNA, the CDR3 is TGTGCCAGCAGCGTAGGACTAGAGGGGAATGAGCAGTTCTTC.

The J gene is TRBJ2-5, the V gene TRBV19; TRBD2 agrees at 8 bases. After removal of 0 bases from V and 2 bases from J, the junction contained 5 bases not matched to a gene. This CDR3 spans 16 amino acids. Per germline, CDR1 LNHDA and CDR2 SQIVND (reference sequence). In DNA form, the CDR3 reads TGTGCCAGTAGTATAGATCTCCCGGGAGGGCAAGAGACCCAGTACTTC. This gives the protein CASSIDLPGGQETQYF.

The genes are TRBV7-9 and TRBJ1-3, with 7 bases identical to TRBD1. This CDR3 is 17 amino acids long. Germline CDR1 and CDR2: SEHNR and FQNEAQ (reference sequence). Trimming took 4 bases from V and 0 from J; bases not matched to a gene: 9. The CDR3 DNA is TGTGCCAGCAGCTCGATAACAGGGGTCAGCTCTGGAAACACCATATATTTT. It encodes CASSSITGVSSGNTIYF.

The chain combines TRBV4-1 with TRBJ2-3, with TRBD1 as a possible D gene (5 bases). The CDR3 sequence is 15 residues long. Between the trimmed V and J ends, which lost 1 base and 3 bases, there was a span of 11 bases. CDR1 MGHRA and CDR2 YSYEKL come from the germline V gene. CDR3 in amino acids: CASSQGQGGTDTQYF. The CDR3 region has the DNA TGCGCCAGCAGCCAAGGGCAGGGTGGGACAGATACGCAGTATTTT.

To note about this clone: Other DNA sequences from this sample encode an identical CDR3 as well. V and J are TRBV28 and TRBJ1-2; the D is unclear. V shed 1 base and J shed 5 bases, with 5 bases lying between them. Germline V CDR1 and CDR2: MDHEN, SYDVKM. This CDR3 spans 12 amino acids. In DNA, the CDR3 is TGTGCCAGCAGTTTATCCGGGTATGGCTACACCTTC. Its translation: CASSLSGYGYTF.

CDR3 nucleotide sequence: TGCGCCAGCAGCCAGTCACGGAGGACTAGCTCCAATGAGCAGTTCTTC. Translated: CASSQSRRTSSNEQFF. The chain is built from TRBV4-1 and TRBJ2-1; 8 nucleotides match TRBD2. CDR3 size: 16 residues. Germline-derived CDR1 and CDR2 are MGHRA and YSYEKL. V lost 3 bases and J lost 6; bases outside the gene matches: 10.

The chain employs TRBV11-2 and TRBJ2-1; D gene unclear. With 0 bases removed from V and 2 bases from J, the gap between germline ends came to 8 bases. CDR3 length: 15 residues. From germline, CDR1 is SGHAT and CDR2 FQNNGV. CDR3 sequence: CASSLDRGAYNEQFF. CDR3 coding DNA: TGTGCCAGCAGCTTAGATCGAGGAGCCTACAATGAGCAGTTCTTC.

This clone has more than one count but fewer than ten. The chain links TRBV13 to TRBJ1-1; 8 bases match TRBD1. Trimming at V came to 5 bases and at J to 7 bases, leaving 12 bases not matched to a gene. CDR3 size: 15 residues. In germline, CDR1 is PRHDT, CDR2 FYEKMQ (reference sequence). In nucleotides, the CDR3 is TGTGCCAGCAGCCCAAGCCCGACAGGGGTGGGTGAAGCTTTCTTT. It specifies CASSPSPTGVGEAFF.

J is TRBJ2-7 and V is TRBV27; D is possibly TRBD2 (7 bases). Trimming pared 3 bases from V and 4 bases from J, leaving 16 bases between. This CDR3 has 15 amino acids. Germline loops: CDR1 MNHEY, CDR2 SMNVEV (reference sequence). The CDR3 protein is CASSLRGSAGYEQYF. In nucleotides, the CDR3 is TGTGCCAGCAGTTTGAGGGGGTCAGCGGGGTACGAGCAGTACTTC.

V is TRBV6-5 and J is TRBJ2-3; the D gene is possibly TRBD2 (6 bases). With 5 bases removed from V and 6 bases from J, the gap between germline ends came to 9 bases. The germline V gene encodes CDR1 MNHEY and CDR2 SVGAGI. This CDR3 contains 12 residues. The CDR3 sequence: CASSRRGDTQYF. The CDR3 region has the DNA TGTGCCAGCAGTCGACGGGGGGATACGCAGTATTTT.

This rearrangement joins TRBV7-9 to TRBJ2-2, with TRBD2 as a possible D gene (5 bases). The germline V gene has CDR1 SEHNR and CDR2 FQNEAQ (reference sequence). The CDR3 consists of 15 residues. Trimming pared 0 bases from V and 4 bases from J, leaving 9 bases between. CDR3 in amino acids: CASSLAGVITGELFF. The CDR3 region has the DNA TGTGCCAGCAGCTTAGCGGGAGTAATCACCGGGGAGCTGTTTTTT.

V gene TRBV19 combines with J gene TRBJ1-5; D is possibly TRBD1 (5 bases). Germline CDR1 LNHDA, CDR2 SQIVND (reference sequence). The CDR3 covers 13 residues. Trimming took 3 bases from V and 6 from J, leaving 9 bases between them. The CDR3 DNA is TGTGCCAGTAGTATGAGGAGGGGTCAGCCCCAGCATTTT. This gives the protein CASSMRRGQPQHF.

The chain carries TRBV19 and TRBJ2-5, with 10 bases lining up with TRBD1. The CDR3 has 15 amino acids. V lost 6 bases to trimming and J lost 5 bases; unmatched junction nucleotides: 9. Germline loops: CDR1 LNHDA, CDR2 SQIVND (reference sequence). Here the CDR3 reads CASRTRDRGGETQYF. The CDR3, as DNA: TGTGCCAGTAGGACCCGGGACAGGGGAGGGGAGACCCAGTACTTC.

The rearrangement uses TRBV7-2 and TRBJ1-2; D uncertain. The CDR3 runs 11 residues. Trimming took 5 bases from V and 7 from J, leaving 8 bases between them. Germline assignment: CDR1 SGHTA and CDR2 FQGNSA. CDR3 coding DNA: TGTGCCAGCAGCCAAAACAGTGGCTACACCTTC. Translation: CASSQNSGYTF.

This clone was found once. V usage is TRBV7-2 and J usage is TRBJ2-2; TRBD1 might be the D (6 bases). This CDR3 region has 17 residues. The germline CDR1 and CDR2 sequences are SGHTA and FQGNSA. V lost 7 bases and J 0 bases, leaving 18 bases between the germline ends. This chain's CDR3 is CASIYMDSSPNTGELFF. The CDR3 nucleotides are TGTGCCAGCATCTATATGGACAGCTCTCCGAACACCGGGGAGCTGTTTTTT.